This T cell receptor (beta chain) was sequenced for a study of blood T cell repertoires in COVID-19. The wider study: The analysed material was cDNA or gDNA that came from T cells, B-cell-depleted T cells, or PBMCs.

Trimming took off 6 bases at V and 1 base at J, with 11 bases between the two ends. Germline V gene data show CDR1 as KGHDR and CDR2 as SFDVKD. The CDR3 consists of 15 residues. Original handling: Estimation of nucleated cell counts relied on the amplification of reference gene primers. TCRdb's copy holds only in-frame clones and misses some; the assay was immunoSEQ multiplex PCR. D and trimming were read from the DNA, whereas the V and J calls and clone size are those reported in that table. Of roughly 110,000 clones in the sample, about nine tenths were seen once. The sequenced sample was peripheral blood. The chain employs TRBV24-1 and TRBJ2-2; D perhaps matches TRBD2 (6 bases). The source is a man aged 40-55 years with acute or convalescent COVID-19. DNA for the CDR3: TGTGCCACCAGTCCCCCCGGGGGGAACACCGGGGAGCTGTTTTTT. It codes for CATSPPGGNTGELFF.